The 29 T cell receptor beta chains listed next were all sequenced from one sample in a study of early T cells in non-severe SARS-CoV-2 infection. TCRdb redid the calling of the 5' RACE reads with MiXCR, one entry per CDR3 protein. The sample carries tens of thousands of distinct CDR3 sequences, roughly 7.1% recorded once. Sequencing was done on a sample of whole blood. The origin of the receptors is an adult who was a healthcare worker with PCR-confirmed SARS-CoV-2 infection or an uninfected control (not recorded which).

Sample share makes this clonotype medium-sized. V is TRBV7-2 and J is TRBJ2-7; D is unresolved. The CDR3 extends over 16 amino acids. V lost 5 bases and J 5 bases, leaving 22 bases between the germline ends. The germline gives CDR1 SGHTA, CDR2 FQGNSA. For the CDR3, the DNA is TGTGCCAGCAGCCGCCACCCCTTGACGGGTCGAGACGAGCAGTACTTC. It is translated as CASSRHPLTGRDEQYF.

This clonotype was counted ten times or more. The chain recombines TRBV6-2 or TRBV6-3 with TRBJ2-2; the D is unclear. The germline V gene has CDR1 MNHEY and CDR2 SVGEGT. V was cut by 6 bases and J by 0 bases, with 11 bases left in between. The CDR3 runs to 15 residues. This CDR3 is CASSDTTANTGELFF. CDR3 nucleotides: TGTGCCAGCAGCGACACGACCGCGAACACCGGGGAGCTGTTTTTT.

At least ten counts were recorded for this clonotype. The rearrangement joins TRBV5-1 to TRBJ1-2; 8 nucleotides line up with TRBD1. Per the germline V gene, CDR1 is SGHRS and CDR2 is YFSETQ. J was trimmed by 4 bases and V by 5 bases; bases with no gene match: 7. The length of the CDR3 is 14 residues. For the CDR3, the DNA is TGCGCCAGCAGGTCCGGGACAGGCCCCTATGGCTACACCTTC. Encoded protein: CASRSGTGPYGYTF.

V is TRBV10-1 and J is TRBJ2-3; 7 bases align to TRBD2. With 4 bases clipped from V and 2 bases from J, the junction kept 12 bases outside the gene matches. The germline V gene encodes CDR1 WNHNN and CDR2 SYGVQD (reference sequence). The CDR3 consists of 17 residues. The CDR3: CASSGIQAGKHTDTQYF. The CDR3 nucleotides are TGCGCCAGCAGTGGGATTCAAGCGGGGAAGCACACAGATACGCAGTATTTT.

This clonotype was counted at least ten times. The V and J genes are TRBV2 and TRBJ1-1; no clear D. The CDR3 runs 12 residues. The germline gives CDR1 SNHLY, CDR2 FYNNEI. The V end lost 3 bases, the J end lost 7 bases, and 9 bases lay between the germline ends. The CDR3 coding sequence is TGTGCCAGCAGTGATATGGGAGATGAAGCTTTCTTT. It translates to CASSDMGDEAFF.

This clonotype was recorded a few times. The chain recombines TRBV18 with TRBJ2-2, with D hard to call. V was shortened by 1 base and J by 1 base, with 10 bases between the two germline ends. Germline V CDR1 and CDR2: KGHSH, LQKENI. The CDR3 is 16 amino acids. The CDR3, as DNA: TGTGCCAGCTCACCACTAAACCCGCAGAACACCGGGGAGCTGTTTTTT. Translated: CASSPLNPQNTGELFF.

This clonotype appeared many times. The chain links TRBV5-6 to TRBJ1-3; D might be TRBD1 (5 bases). With 0 bases removed from V and 7 bases from J, the gap between germline ends came to 8 bases. Germline CDR1 is SGHDT and CDR2 is YYEEEE. The CDR3 extends over 13 amino acids. In DNA form, the CDR3 reads TGTGCCAGCAGCTTGGGCCAGGGCAACACCATATATTTT. The encoded protein is CASSLGQGNTIYF.

This clonotype was detected only a few times. This chain links TRBV10-3 with TRBJ1-1; 10 nucleotides align to TRBD1. In germline, CDR1 is ENHRY, CDR2 SYGVKD. This CDR3 contains 13 residues. With V trimmed by 6 bases and J by 5 bases, 3 bases remained unmatched. The CDR3 region has the DNA TGTGCCATCAGGGGACAGGGGAGAACTGAAGCTTTCTTT. This translates into CAIRGQGRTEAFF.

This chain joins TRBV11-2 and TRBJ2-3; 13 bases line up with TRBD2. Germline trimming cut 5 bases from V and 5 bases from J; bases unmatched to any gene: 4. CDR3 length equals 15 residues. The germline V gene encodes CDR1 SGHAT and CDR2 FQNNGV. This CDR3 reads CASSPRLAGGDTQYF. CDR3 nucleotides: TGTGCCAGCAGCCCTCGACTAGCGGGGGGAGATACGCAGTATTTT.

The chain employs TRBV6-6 and TRBJ1-3, with TRBD1 as a possible D gene (5 bases). Germline V gene sequence: CDR1 MNHNY, CDR2 SVGAGI (reference sequence). The CDR3 loop spans 14 amino acids. V lost 8 bases to trimming and J lost 0 bases, with 11 bases between them. The CDR3: CASAGGGSGNTIYF. Here the CDR3 DNA reads TGTGCCAGCGCAGGCGGGGGCTCTGGAAACACCATATATTTT.

This clonotype was seen at least ten times. The chain uses TRBV5-4 and TRBJ2-1; 11 bases are a match to TRBD2. CDR3 length: 16 residues. After removal of 4 bases from V and 6 bases from J, the junction contained 9 bases not matched to a gene. Germline CDR1 is SGHNT and CDR2 is YYREEE (reference sequence). CDR3 sequence reads: CASSRSLAGVSNEQFF. The CDR3 DNA is TGTGCCAGCAGCCGCTCACTAGCGGGGGTCTCCAATGAGCAGTTCTTC. The full variable domain, with the rest looked up from reference TRBV5-4 and TRBJ2-1, is ETGVTQSPTHLIKTRGQQVTLRCSSQSGHNTVSWYQQALGQGPQFIFQYYREEENGRGNFPPRFSGLQFPNYSSELNVNALELDDSALYLCASSRSLAGVSNEQFFGPGTRLTVL.

Only a few counts were recorded for this clonotype. V is TRBV29-1 and J is TRBJ1-1, with 7 bases fitting TRBD1. From germline, CDR1 is SQVTM and CDR2 ANQGSEA. With 4 bases clipped from V and 7 bases from J, the junction kept 3 bases outside the gene matches. The CDR3 runs to 11 residues. The CDR3 DNA reads TGCAGCGTTGTCAGGGGGGATGAAGCTTTCTTT. Translation: CSVVRGDEAFF.

This clonotype has at least ten counts. The V call is TRBV29-1, the J call TRBJ1-1; no definite D call. Germline CDR1 is SQVTM and CDR2 is ANQGSEA. The CDR3 runs 12 residues. Between the trimmed V and J ends, which lost 8 bases and 5 bases, there was a span of 15 bases. CDR3 amino acids: CSTIGVRTEAFF. Here the CDR3 DNA reads TGCAGCACGATCGGAGTAAGGACTGAAGCTTTCTTT.

This clonotype was observed many times. This chain joins TRBV6-2 or TRBV6-3 and TRBJ2-3; D is perhaps TRBD1 (5 bases). The V and J ends lost 6 bases and 4 bases respectively, with 14 bases between them. The CDR3 extends over 14 amino acids. In germline, CDR1 is MNHEY, CDR2 SVGEGT. CDR3: CASSPRLGADTQYF. CDR3 nucleotides: TGTGCCAGCAGCCCCAGGTTAGGGGCAGATACGCAGTATTTT.

This clonotype has at least ten counts. J is TRBJ2-7 and V is TRBV10-1, with D uncertain. V gave up 3 bases and J gave up 3 bases, with 6 bases separating them. This CDR3 comprises 12 residues. Germline assignment: CDR1 WNHNN and CDR2 SYGVQD (reference sequence). The CDR3 reads CASSDPGYEQYF. CDR3 coding DNA: TGCGCCAGCAGTGACCCAGGCTACGAGCAGTACTTC.

The rearrangement joins TRBV5-1 to TRBJ2-1; possibly TRBD1 or TRBD2 for D (5 bases each). CDR3 length: 15 amino acids. The V end lost 1 base, the J end lost 6 bases, and 14 bases lay between the germline ends. The germline CDR1 and CDR2 sequences are SGHRS and YFSETQ. The CDR3 is CASSLLGVRSNEQFF. CDR3 DNA sequence: TGCGCCAGCAGCTTGCTGGGGGTGCGGAGCAATGAGCAGTTCTTC.

This clonotype was found many times. V usage is TRBV20-1 and J usage is TRBJ2-1; 7 bases agree with TRBD1. The length of the CDR3 is 13 residues. J gave up 7 bases and V 2 bases, and 5 bases lay outside the gene matches. CDR1 is DFQATT, CDR2 SNEGSKA, per germline (reference sequence). The CDR3 sequence is CSARQGVGNEQFF. CDR3 coding DNA: TGCAGTGCTAGACAGGGGGTGGGTAATGAGCAGTTCTTC.

This clonotype was counted a few times. The J gene is TRBJ1-1, the V gene TRBV20-1; 12 nucleotides align to TRBD1. This CDR3 has 18 amino acids. The V gene end was trimmed by 1 base and the J gene end by 1 base; junction bases not matched to a gene: 10. Germline V CDR1 and CDR2: DFQATT, SNEGSKA (reference sequence). The CDR3: CSARGRGQGARGNTEAFF. In nucleotides, the CDR3 is TGCAGTGCTAGAGGAAGGGGACAGGGGGCGCGGGGGAACACTGAAGCTTTCTTT.

This chain uses TRBV7-9 with TRBJ1-1; 7 bases are a match to TRBD1. Germline loops: CDR1 SEHNR, CDR2 FQNEAQ (reference sequence). The CDR3 sequence is 16 residues long. With V trimmed by 5 bases and J by 1 base, 10 bases remained unmatched. Here the CDR3 DNA reads TGTGCCAGCAGCCCTAGCGGGGCAGGGGGGAACACTGAAGCTTTCTTT. It encodes CASSPSGAGGNTEAFF.

The chain employs TRBV12-3 or TRBV12-4 and TRBJ2-5; D is ambiguous. V was cut by 5 bases and J by 2 bases, with 9 bases left in between. The CDR3 contains 13 residues. CDR3: CASSDTLQETQYF. The CDR3 bases are TGTGCCAGCAGTGACACGTTACAAGAGACCCAGTACTTC.

The chain couples TRBV6-2 or TRBV6-3 to TRBJ1-1, with unresolved D. Looked up from germline, CDR1 is MNHEY and CDR2 is SVGEGT. This CDR3 is built from 14 residues. Trimming pared 6 bases from V and 5 bases from J, leaving 16 bases between. The CDR3 nucleotides read TGTGCCAGCAGCCAGGACCCTGGGCGTACTGAAGCTTTCTTT. It yields the protein CASSQDPGRTEAFF.

The sample holds many counts of this clonotype. This rearrangement joins TRBV7-2 to TRBJ1-4, with a tentative D call TRBD1 (5 bases). The CDR3 spans 14 residues. The germline gives CDR1 SGHTA, CDR2 FQGNSA. V was shortened by 5 bases and J by 3 bases, with 10 bases between the two germline ends. In nucleotides, the CDR3 is TGTGCCAGCAGCCGCAGGGCAGCTAATGAAAAACTGTTTTTT. Translating it yields CASSRRAANEKLFF.

This clonotype was seen ten or more times. This chain connects TRBV3-1 to TRBJ1-5, with 11 bases matching TRBD1. After removal of 3 bases from V and 6 bases from J, the junction contained 1 base not matched to a gene. Germline CDR1 is LGHDT and CDR2 is YNNKEL (reference sequence). The CDR3 contains 14 residues. Here the CDR3 reads CASSHGTGGQPQHF. The CDR3 nucleotides read TGTGCCAGCAGCCACGGGACAGGGGGTCAGCCCCAGCATTTT. Combining the CDR3 with reference TRBV3-1 and TRBJ1-5 gives the whole variable domain DTAVSQTPKYLVTQMGNDKSIKCEQNLGHDTMYWYKQDSKKFLKIMFSYNNKELIINETVPNRFSPKSPDKAHLNLHINSLELGDSAVYFCASSHGTGGQPQHFGDGTRLSIL.

This clonotype was detected many times. The chain carries TRBV7-9 and TRBJ2-2; TRBD1 agrees at 10 bases. CDR1 SEHNR and CDR2 FQNEAQ come from the germline V gene (reference sequence). The length of the CDR3 is 16 residues. V dropped 4 bases and J dropped 4; count of bases not matched to a gene: 6. The CDR3 loop reads CASSSWDRGPTGELFF. CDR3 coding DNA: TGTGCCAGCAGCTCCTGGGACAGGGGCCCCACCGGGGAGCTGTTTTTT.

In DNA form, the CDR3 reads TGTGCCAGCAGCTTGGGCTTACCCTCCTACGAGCAGTACTTC. Translating gives CASSLGLPSYEQYF. The V gene is TRBV7-8, the J gene TRBJ2-7; D call uncertain. The CDR3 consists of 14 residues. Trimming removed 3 bases from V and 0 bases from J, with 9 bases in between. CDR1 and CDR2 from the germline V gene are SGHVS and FQNEAQ.

This clonotype was picked up many times. V gene TRBV9 combines with J gene TRBJ2-6; 7 positions match TRBD1. The germline gives CDR1 SGDLS, CDR2 YYNGEE. The CDR3 is made up of 17 amino acids. V shed 5 bases, J shed 0 bases, and the junction held 8 bases outside the gene matches. The CDR3 bases are TGTGCCAGCAGGGCCGGGACAGCAACCTCTGGGGCCAACGTCCTGACTTTC. The encoded protein is CASRAGTATSGANVLTF. The full variable domain, rest sourced from reference TRBV9 and TRBJ2-6, is DSGVTQTPKHLITATGQRVTLRCSPRSGDLSVYWYQQSLDQGLQFLIQYYNGEERAKGNILERFSAQQFPDLHSELNLSSLELGDSALYFCASRAGTATSGANVLTFGAGSRLTVL.

This clonotype appeared many times. The chain employs TRBV2 and TRBJ2-2; 9 bases align to TRBD1. J lost 9 bases, V lost 5 bases, and 10 bases had no gene match. This CDR3 has 15 residues. The germline V gene has CDR1 SNHLY and CDR2 FYNNEI. The CDR3, as DNA: TGTGCCAGCAGTCCATGGACAGGGGAACACAGGGAGCTGTTTTTT. Translated, it gives CASSPWTGEHRELFF.

The genes are TRBV12-3 or TRBV12-4 and TRBJ2-7; 10 nucleotides align to TRBD2. V lost 6 bases, J lost 3 bases, and 8 bases stayed unmatched. The CDR3 is 15 amino acids. CDR3 amino acids: CASSSLAGNFYEQYF. Here the CDR3 DNA reads TGTGCCAGCAGCTCACTAGCGGGGAATTTCTACGAGCAGTACTTC.

This clonotype was recorded many times. The rearrangement uses TRBV27 and TRBJ2-5; D is unclear. The CDR3 is 13 amino acids. V shed 4 bases and J shed 2 bases, with 8 bases lying between them. Germline V lookup: CDR1 MNHEY, CDR2 SMNVEV (reference sequence). DNA of the CDR3: TGTGCCAGCAGTTGGACCTCACAAGAGACCCAGTACTTC. It specifies CASSWTSQETQYF.